This T cell receptor (beta chain) emerged from a study of metastatic and nonmetastatic thyroid tumors (dated by TCRdb to 2020 to 2022). Some background on the complete study: The researchers compared repertoires between peripheral blood samples and tumor or nodule tissue samples from patients with malignant or benign thyroid disease.

No treatment had been received by any patient before thyroid surgery. Using T-cell receptor beta sequencing, the researchers looked back retrospectively at clinical samples from patients, gathered between about 2012 and 2018. The CDR3 has 17 amino acids, counting the end cysteine and phenylalanine. Here the CDR3 DNA is all that survives: 51 bases in frame from base 1. Ends trimmed: V by 4 bases, J by 4 bases; bases unmatched to a gene: 4. From a lookup of the germline V gene, CDR1 and CDR2 are KGHDR and SFDVKD. Receptor amplification or capture employed PCR. Sequencing used an Illumina HiSeq 4000. The TCR beta-chain CDR3 region of each patient was profiled by high-throughput sequencing. The authors' analysis ran thus. A classifier to discriminate distant-metastatic papillary thyroid cancer patients was built from CDR3 differences across clinicopathological groups. The Shannon index was used to assess repertoire diversity, and the Morisita-Horn index was used to assess tumor-blood repertoire similarity. TCRdb reprocessed the public reads (quality trimming at Q25 with fastp, clone calling with MiXCR) and kept in-frame beta chains. V and J calls and clone size were set by TCRdb, not the authors. For this sample the table gives several thousand clones, of which approximately 32% were detected only once. The top ten constitute roughly 10% of the sample.

Comment on this clone: The antigen it binds to is not known. There are no base qualities to consult, and no much larger clone falls within one base.

What the authors observed across the whole study: In both blood and tumor samples, TCR beta diversity was reported to be significantly higher in malignant tumors than in benign nodules.

What was sequenced was tumor tissue. The sequence joins TRBV24-1 to TRBJ2-6, with 12 junctional bases fitting TRBD1. This clonotype originated in a female donor with papillary thyroid cancer or a benign thyroid nodule (not recorded which). Some clones in this sample may be carry-over from other donors' samples. The CDR3 protein is CATSEGQGAWGANVLTF. The DNA reads TGTGCCACCAGTGAGGGACAGGGGGCGTGGGGGGCCAACGTCCTGACTTTC.